This T cell receptor beta chain appears in the sequencing data of a study of lymphopenia after photon versus proton radiotherapy. CDR1 is SGHRS and CDR2 is YFSETQ in the germline V gene. This CDR3 region has 15 residues. The germline V and J ends were trimmed by 0 bases and 4 bases, with 10 bases remaining between them. The protocol was immunoSEQ multiplex PCR, while the TCRdb copy is restricted to in-frame clones and leaves out a portion. The sample includes around 50,000 clones, approximately 84% of them seen just once. This rearrangement joins TRBV5-1 to TRBJ1-4, with D perhaps TRBD1 (5 bases). Sample: peripheral blood, taken from a patient treated with proton-based radiotherapy. This clonotype was sampled from a man aged 55 to 70 with pancreatic cancer. In DNA, the CDR3 is TGCGCCAGCAGCTTGGCCCTAGGGGATAATGAAAAACTGTTTTTT. Translating gives CASSLALGDNEKLFF.